A single sample gave rise to the 32 T cell receptor beta chains below, sequenced in a study of blood T cell repertoires in COVID-19. The assay was immunoSEQ multiplex PCR, and TCRdb's table has in-frame clones only and misses some. Of around 160,000 clones detected, 80% to 90% appear once; the ten largest clones hold around an eighth. Specimen: peripheral blood. All receptors come from a man between 18 and 35 years old with COVID-19, enrolled during active disease.

The chain combines TRBV28 with TRBJ1-1; possible D gene TRBD1, 6 bases. The CDR3 sequence is 18 residues long. From germline, CDR1 is MDHEN and CDR2 SYDVKM. Trimming took 5 bases from V and 4 from J, leaving 26 bases between them. The DNA of the CDR3 is TGTGCCAGCAGTCAGGGGTTTGGTCAGAGGAGGTGGGGCACTGAAGCTTTCTTT. Translating it yields CASSQGFGQRRWGTEAFF.

The chain carries TRBV19 and TRBJ1-3; D unclear. The CDR3 runs to 12 residues. Germline V CDR1 and CDR2: LNHDA, SQIVND (reference sequence). The ends were cut back, 6 bases at V and 2 bases at J, with 5 bases in the middle. CDR3 sequence (DNA): TGTGCCAGTAGCCATCCTGGAAACACCATATATTTT. It yields the protein CASSHPGNTIYF.

On this clone itself: An end of the junction does not agree with germline; a read error may underlie this. V is TRBV10-2 and J is TRBJ1-1, with TRBD1 matching over 9 bases. CDR3 size: 14 residues. Per germline, CDR1 WSHSY and CDR2 SAAADI. The CDR3 spells CASSGQGMKTEAFF. The CDR3 DNA follows: TGCGCCAGTAGCGGACAGGGGATGAAAACTGAAGCTTTCTTT.

This clone was seen only once. This chain joins TRBV9 and TRBJ1-3; perhaps TRBD1 as D (5 bases). V lost 3 bases to trimming and J lost 4 bases, with 23 bases between them. The germline V gene encodes CDR1 SGDLS and CDR2 YYNGEE. This CDR3 has 18 residues. CDR3 coding DNA: TGTGCCAGCAGCGGCCACGCCGATACAGGACTAGGAGGAAACACCATATATTTT. This sequence encodes CASSGHADTGLGGNTIYF.

J is TRBJ2-7 and V is TRBV27; D is possibly TRBD2 (6 bases). Germline CDR1 is MNHEY and CDR2 is SMNVEV (reference sequence). This CDR3 region has 16 residues. V shed 6 bases and J shed 4 bases, with 22 bases lying between them. CDR3 bases: TGTGCCAGCAGCTCGAAGGGACTGAGCCCCCGTTACGAGCAGTACTTC. It translates to CASSSKGLSPRYEQYF.

The chain couples TRBV28 to TRBJ1-2, with 7 positions matching TRBD1. V lost 5 bases and J lost 4; bases outside the gene matches: 16. CDR3 length: 17 amino acids. Germline lookup yields CDR1 MDHEN and CDR2 SYDVKM. CDR3 protein: CASSPQPGQVMIYGYTF. The CDR3 bases are TGTGCCAGCAGTCCGCAACCCGGACAGGTGATGATCTATGGCTACACCTTC.

The rearrangement joins TRBV19 to TRBJ1-5; D not resolved. V was trimmed by 3 bases and J by 4 bases, leaving 7 bases between them. The CDR3 loop spans 13 amino acids. From germline, CDR1 is LNHDA and CDR2 SQIVND (reference sequence). CDR3 sequence: CASSIGRNQPQHF. The CDR3 nucleotides are TGTGCCAGTAGTATCGGCAGGAATCAGCCCCAGCATTTT.

This chain connects TRBV6-1 to TRBJ1-2; 9 bases align to TRBD1. V shed 4 bases, J shed 2 bases, and the junction held 11 bases outside the gene matches. Germline CDR1 reads MNHNS; CDR2 reads SASEGT. This CDR3 is built from 17 residues. CDR3 coding DNA: TGTGCCAGCAGTGGCCCCGGGACAGGGCTTGAGAACTATGGCTACACCTTC. Translation: CASSGPGTGLENYGYTF.

The V gene is TRBV30, the J gene TRBJ2-2, with 8 bases matching TRBD1. The CDR3 loop spans 16 amino acids. The germline V gene has CDR1 GTSNPN and CDR2 SVGIG (reference sequence). J gave up 3 bases and V 1 base, and 7 bases lay outside the gene matches. CDR3 DNA sequence: TGTGCCTGGAGTGGCGACAGGGGATGGGACACCGGGGAGCTGTTTTTT. Protein: CAWSGDRGWDTGELFF. The full variable domain, rest sourced from reference TRBV30 and TRBJ2-2, is SQTIHQWPATLVQPVGSPLSLECTVEGTSNPNLYWYRQAAGRGLQLLFYSVGIGQISSEVPQNLSASRPQDRQFILSSKKLLLSDSGFYLCAWSGDRGWDTGELFFGEGSRLTVL.

The genes are TRBV29-1 and TRBJ2-5; 7 bases fit TRBD2. CDR3 length: 14 amino acids. With V trimmed by 6 bases and J by 5 bases, 12 bases remained unmatched. The germline gives CDR1 SQVTM, CDR2 ANQGSEA. CDR3 in amino acids: CSVGRLARHETQYF. The CDR3 DNA reads TGCAGCGTGGGACGACTAGCCCGTCATGAGACCCAGTACTTC.

This clone was counted at least ten times. This rearrangement joins TRBV6-5 to TRBJ1-5, with D possibly matching TRBD1 (5 bases). The CDR3 covers 13 residues. CDR1 is MNHEY and CDR2 is SVGAGI in the germline V gene. V was trimmed by 7 bases and J by 2 bases, leaving 9 bases between them. CDR3 protein: CASNLRGNQPQHF. CDR3 nucleotides: TGTGCCAGCAACCTCAGGGGCAATCAGCCCCAGCATTTT.

This clone was seen once. The chain uses TRBV15 and TRBJ2-7; TRBD2 is a possible D gene (5 bases). The CDR3 covers 14 residues. V was clipped by 3 bases and J by 2 bases, with 11 bases between them. Germline V gene data show CDR1 as LNHNV and CDR2 as YYDKDF (reference sequence). The chain's CDR3 is CATSRWERPYEQYF. DNA for the CDR3: TGTGCCACCAGCAGGTGGGAGAGACCCTACGAGCAGTACTTC.

The chain joins TRBV5-6 to TRBJ2-7, with TRBD1 matching 9 bases. V was pared by 4 bases and J by 7 bases, with 9 bases of the junction left unmatched. The CDR3 runs 14 residues. Germline V gene lookup returns CDR1 SGHDT and CDR2 YYEEEE. CDR3 in amino acids: CASSPGTGSREQYF. The DNA of the CDR3 is TGTGCCAGCAGCCCCGGGACAGGGAGTAGGGAGCAGTACTTC.

The chain recombines TRBV7-2 with TRBJ1-1, with no clear D. The germline gives CDR1 SGHTA, CDR2 FQGNSA. CDR3 length: 15 amino acids. Trimming removed 2 bases at V and 4 bases at J, with 14 bases between. The CDR3 DNA sequence: TGTGCCAGCAGCTTATTGCCAGGAAAGGTCACTGAAGCTTTCTTT. It is translated as CASSLLPGKVTEAFF.

The rearrangement links TRBV28 to TRBJ2-7, with 12 positions matching TRBD1. Germline values: CDR1 MDHEN, CDR2 SYDVKM. With 6 bases clipped from V and 1 base from J, the junction kept 13 bases outside the gene matches. The CDR3 has 18 amino acids. This CDR3 is CASRPRRDRGRWSYEQYF. CDR3 nucleotide sequence: TGTGCCAGCAGACCTCGCCGGGACAGGGGGCGGTGGTCCTACGAGCAGTACTTC.

The V gene is TRBV28, the J gene TRBJ2-1; D ambiguous. This CDR3 is built from 16 residues. Germline-derived CDR1 and CDR2 are MDHEN and SYDVKM. V was clipped by 5 bases and J by 5 bases, with 19 bases between them. In DNA, the CDR3 is TGTGCCAGCAGTCCTCCTTCTCCTGCCCGGGACAATGAGCAGTTCTTC. Its protein product is CASSPPSPARDNEQFF.

J is TRBJ2-7 and V is TRBV30; TRBD1 matches at 9 bases. This CDR3 region has 13 residues. CDR1 and CDR2 from the germline V gene are GTSNPN and SVGIG (reference sequence). The J segment lost 3 bases and the V segment lost 3 bases, leaving 3 bases of the junction unmatched. CDR3: CAWRDRGGYEQYF. The CDR3, as DNA: TGTGCCTGGAGAGACAGGGGGGGCTACGAGCAGTACTTC.

The chain recombines TRBV5-4 with TRBJ2-7; a possible D gene is TRBD2 (6 bases). CDR3 length equals 15 residues. Germline lookup yields CDR1 SGHNT and CDR2 YYREEE (reference sequence). Deletions cut 4 bases from V and 4 bases from J, with 18 bases between. The CDR3 loop is CASSHGGGTRYEQYF. The CDR3 DNA reads as TGTGCCAGCAGCCACGGTGGGGGGACGCGGTACGAGCAGTACTTC.

The V call is TRBV7-6, the J call TRBJ1-1; D perhaps matches TRBD1 (6 bases). The CDR3 has 13 amino acids. CDR1 and CDR2 (germline): SGHVS, FNYEAQ. Trimming took off 5 bases at V and 7 bases at J, with 14 bases between the two ends. CDR3 nucleotides: TGTGCCAGCAGCCTAACCACACAGGGTGAAGCTTTCTTT. It encodes CASSLTTQGEAFF.

The rearrangement links TRBV19 to TRBJ2-7, with TRBD2 matching over 8 bases. Germline assignment: CDR1 LNHDA and CDR2 SQIVND (reference sequence). The CDR3 loop spans 14 amino acids. J gave up 3 bases and V 1 base, and 2 bases lay outside the gene matches. CDR3 loop: CASSIAGGGYEQYF. DNA for the CDR3: TGTGCCAGTAGTATAGCGGGAGGGGGCTACGAGCAGTACTTC.

The chain links TRBV3-1 (or the pseudogene TRBV3-2) to TRBJ2-3; unclear D gene. There are 18 residues in the CDR3. CDR1 LGHDT and CDR2 YNNKEL come from the germline V gene (reference sequence). V lost 1 base and J 0 bases, leaving 17 bases between the germline ends. This CDR3 reads CASSQGLLGAVSTDTQYF. The DNA for the CDR3 is TGTGCCAGCAGCCAAGGTCTTTTGGGCGCCGTTAGCACAGATACGCAGTATTTT.

This clone was counted only a few times. The chain joins TRBV19 to TRBJ2-7; TRBD2 agrees at 14 bases. Germline V gene lookup returns CDR1 LNHDA and CDR2 SQIVND (reference sequence). J gave up 7 bases and V 5 bases, and 10 bases lay outside the gene matches. The CDR3 spans 16 residues. The CDR3 nucleotides read TGTGCCAGTAGTCCCCGACTAGCGGGAGGGCCGAGGGAGCAGTACTTC. It is translated as CASSPRLAGGPREQYF.

This clone was seen a handful of times. As DNA, the CDR3 is TGTGCCAGCAGTTACTCCAACAGGGGCCACCGGCAAGCTTTCTTT. It translates to CASSYSNRGHRQAFF. The chain joins TRBV6-2 or TRBV6-3 to TRBJ1-1; 7 nucleotides line up with TRBD1. CDR3 length: 15 residues. The V gene end was trimmed by 0 bases and the J gene end by 9 bases; junction bases not matched to a gene: 10. Germline V gene sequence: CDR1 MNHEY, CDR2 SVGEGT.

DNA of the CDR3: TGCGCCAGCAGCCACCGGGGGTACGAGCAGTACTTC. This codes for CASSHRGYEQYF. The J gene is TRBJ2-7, the V gene TRBV5-1; TRBD2 might be the D (6 bases). The V end was cut by 4 bases, the J end by 4 bases, with 9 bases between. The length of the CDR3 is 12 residues. Germline V lookup: CDR1 SGHRS, CDR2 YFSETQ.

The chain recombines TRBV20-1 with TRBJ2-5, with TRBD1 identical over 7 bases. V shed 3 bases, J shed 2 bases, and the junction held 9 bases outside the gene matches. Looked up from germline, CDR1 is DFQATT and CDR2 is SNEGSKA (reference sequence). The length of the CDR3 is 15 residues. The CDR3 coding sequence is TGCAGTGCTAGTCCGTGGGACAGAGTACAAGAGACCCAGTACTTC. Translating it yields CSASPWDRVQETQYF.

This clone was counted a single time. The chain links TRBV11-3 to TRBJ2-5; D is perhaps TRBD1 (5 bases). This CDR3 is 13 amino acids long. Germline loops: CDR1 SGHNT, CDR2 YENEEA. Trimming cost V 4 bases and J 1 base, with 7 bases left between them. CDR3 residues: CASSSTGQETQYF. The CDR3 DNA reads TGTGCCAGCAGCTCAACAGGCCAAGAGACCCAGTACTTC.

CDR3 protein: CASPLPAGGPGGNEQFF. The DNA of the CDR3 is TGTGCCAGCCCACTTCCCGCGGGAGGACCAGGGGGCAATGAGCAGTTCTTC. The V call is TRBV18, the J call TRBJ2-1, with D tentatively TRBD2 (8 bases). The CDR3 contains 17 residues. From germline, CDR1 is KGHSH and CDR2 LQKENI. Trimming left V 8 bases short and J 6 bases short, with 26 bases between.

The chain uses TRBV12-5 and TRBJ2-1; the match to TRBD1 covers 12 bases. The CDR3 consists of 16 residues. The germline gives CDR1 LGHNT, CDR2 FRNRAP. With 8 bases clipped from V and 6 bases from J, the junction kept 11 bases outside the gene matches. The CDR3 here is CASSLGQGALSNEQFF. The CDR3 nucleotides read TGTGCTAGTTCCCTGGGACAGGGGGCCCTCTCCAATGAGCAGTTCTTC.

The chain recombines TRBV7-2 with TRBJ2-3; D is undetermined. This CDR3 is built from 14 residues. CDR1 SGHTA and CDR2 FQGNSA come from the germline V gene. The V and J ends lost 4 bases and 2 bases respectively, with 10 bases between them. The CDR3 reads CASSSRSHTDTQYF. In nucleotides, the CDR3 is TGTGCCAGCAGCTCGAGGTCCCACACAGATACGCAGTATTTT.

In regard to this clone: Other nucleotide sequences from this sample produce the same CDR3. The chain combines TRBV9 with TRBJ1-1, with TRBD1 identical over 7 bases. Unmatched junction bases numbered 7, after V lost 4 bases and J lost 1 base. Germline assignment: CDR1 SGDLS and CDR2 YYNGEE. The CDR3 contains 15 residues. CDR3 nucleotide sequence: TGTGCCAGCAGCCCTCGGACAGGAAAGAACACTGAAGCTTTCTTT. Amino acids: CASSPRTGKNTEAFF.

The chain has TRBV29-1 and TRBJ2-7; tentative D call: TRBD1 (5 bases). Trimming stripped 4 bases from V and 6 bases from J, with 16 bases between. The CDR3 contains 13 residues. Germline V gene lookup returns CDR1 SQVTM and CDR2 ANQGSEA. This CDR3 reads CSVAYDSAGEQYF. As DNA, the CDR3 is TGCAGCGTTGCCTATGACAGCGCAGGCGAGCAGTACTTC.

The rearrangement joins TRBV9 to TRBJ2-7; D is perhaps TRBD1 (6 bases). The germline CDR1 and CDR2 sequences are SGDLS and YYNGEE. With 2 bases removed from V and 5 bases from J, the gap between germline ends came to 14 bases. This CDR3 has 14 amino acids. CDR3 sequence reads: CASSVAGAGHEQYF. The CDR3 region has the DNA TGTGCCAGCAGCGTTGCAGGGGCTGGCCACGAGCAGTACTTC.